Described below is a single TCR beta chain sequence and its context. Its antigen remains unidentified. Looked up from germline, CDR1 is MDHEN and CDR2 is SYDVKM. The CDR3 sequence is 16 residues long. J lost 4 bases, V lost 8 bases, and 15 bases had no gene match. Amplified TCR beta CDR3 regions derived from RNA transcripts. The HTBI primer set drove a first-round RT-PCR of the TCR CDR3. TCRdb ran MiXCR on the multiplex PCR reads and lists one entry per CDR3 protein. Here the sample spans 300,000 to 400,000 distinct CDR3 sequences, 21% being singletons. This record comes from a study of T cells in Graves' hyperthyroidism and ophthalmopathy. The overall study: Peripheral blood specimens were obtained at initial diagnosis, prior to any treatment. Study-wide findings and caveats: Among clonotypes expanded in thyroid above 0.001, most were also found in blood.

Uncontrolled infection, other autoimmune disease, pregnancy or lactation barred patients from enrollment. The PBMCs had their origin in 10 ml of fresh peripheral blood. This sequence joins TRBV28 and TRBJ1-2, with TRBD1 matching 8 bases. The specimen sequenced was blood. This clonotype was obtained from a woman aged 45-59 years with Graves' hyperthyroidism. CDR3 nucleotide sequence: TGTGCCAGCCAAGGTTCCCGCAACGGACAGGGCTATGGCTACACCTTC. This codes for CASQGSRNGQGYGYTF.